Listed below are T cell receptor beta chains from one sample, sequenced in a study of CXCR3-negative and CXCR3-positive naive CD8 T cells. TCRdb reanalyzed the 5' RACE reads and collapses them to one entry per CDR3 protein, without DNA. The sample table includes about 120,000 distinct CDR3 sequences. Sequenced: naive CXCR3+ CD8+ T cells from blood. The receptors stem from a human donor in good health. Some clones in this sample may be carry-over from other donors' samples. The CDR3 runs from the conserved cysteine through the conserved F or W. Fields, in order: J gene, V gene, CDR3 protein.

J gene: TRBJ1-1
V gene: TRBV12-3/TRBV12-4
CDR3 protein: CASSWAADMNTEAFF

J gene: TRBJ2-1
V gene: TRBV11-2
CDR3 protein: CASSQNLGQGIYNEQFF

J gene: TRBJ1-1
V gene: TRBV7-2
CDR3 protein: CASSLSTGNTEAFF

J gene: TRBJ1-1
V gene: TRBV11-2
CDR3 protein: CASSLDPTLFAFF

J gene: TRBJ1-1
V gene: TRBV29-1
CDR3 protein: CSARGDTEAFF

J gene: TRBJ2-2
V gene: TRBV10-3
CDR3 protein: CAISDSAGIDTGELFF

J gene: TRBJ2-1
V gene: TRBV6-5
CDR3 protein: CASSPGQNYNEQFF

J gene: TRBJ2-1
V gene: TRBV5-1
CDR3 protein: CASTNTQGLALGSYNEQFF

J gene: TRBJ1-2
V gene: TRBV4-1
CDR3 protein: CASSLKGGAPYGYTF

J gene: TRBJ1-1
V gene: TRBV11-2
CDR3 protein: CASSQGPFFSPTAFF

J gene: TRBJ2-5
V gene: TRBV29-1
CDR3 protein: CSVEVISGWETQYF

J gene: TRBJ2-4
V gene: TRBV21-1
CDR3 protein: CASSKVGWGYLAKNIQYF

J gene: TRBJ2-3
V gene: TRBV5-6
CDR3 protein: CASSLASGRAPDTQYF

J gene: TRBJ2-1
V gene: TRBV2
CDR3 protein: CASESGEGHNEQFF

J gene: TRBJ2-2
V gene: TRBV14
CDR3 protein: CASSQDRTSGAGELFF

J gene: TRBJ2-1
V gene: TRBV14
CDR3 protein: CASSQPGLAAYNEQFF

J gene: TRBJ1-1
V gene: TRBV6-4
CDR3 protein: CASSDSVNTEAFF

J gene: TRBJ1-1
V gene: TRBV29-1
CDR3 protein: CSVVTGGPEAFF

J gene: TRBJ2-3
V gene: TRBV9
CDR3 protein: CASSERQAADTQYF

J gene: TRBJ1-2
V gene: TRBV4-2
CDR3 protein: CASSQDPGQGDGYTF

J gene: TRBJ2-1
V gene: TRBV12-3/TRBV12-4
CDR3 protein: CASSFALAAYNEQFF

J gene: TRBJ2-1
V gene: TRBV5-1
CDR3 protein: CASSLWPLVPGQNNNEQFF

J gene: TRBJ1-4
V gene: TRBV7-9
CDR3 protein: CASSQRNGNEKLFF